This passage covers 27 T cell receptor beta chains from one sample sequenced in a study of shared clonotypes between healthy human individuals. Naive CD8 populations comprised CD45RO-negative cells positively selected for CCR7, excluding terminally differentiated effector memory CD45RA+ cells. Here immunoSEQ multiplex PCR was the method, and the copy in TCRdb shows in-frame clones only, minus some. The sample has around 650,000 clones; approximately 96% are singletons. The specimen was naive CD8+ T cells sorted from blood. The source of these receptors is a woman aged 30 to 39 in good health.

The rearrangement uses TRBV7-9 and TRBJ2-7, with D possibly TRBD1 on 6 matching bases. The V gene's germline CDR1 is SEHNR and CDR2 FQNEAQ (reference sequence). V was shortened by 5 bases and J by 0 bases, with 14 bases between the two germline ends. This CDR3 contains 15 residues. CDR3 bases: TGTGCCAGCAGCGAGGGGCAGGGGAGCTCCTACGAGCAGTACTTC. Protein: CASSEGQGSSYEQYF.

The gene calls are TRBV28 and TRBJ2-1; TRBD2 agrees at 8 bases. The trim removed 4 bases at V and 0 bases at J, leaving 8 bases unmatched. Germline V gives CDR1 MDHEN, CDR2 SYDVKM. The CDR3 is 17 residues long. The CDR3 loop is CASSSRGLDHSYNEQFF. The CDR3 DNA sequence: TGTGCCAGCAGTTCACGGGGACTAGACCACTCCTACAATGAGCAGTTCTTC.

This clone has a single count. The genes are TRBV6-1 and TRBJ1-2; D remains unclear. V gave up 5 bases and J gave up 4 bases, with 20 bases separating them. The CDR3 extends over 16 amino acids. CDR1 MNHNS and CDR2 SASEGT come from the germline V gene. CDR3 region: CASSQGSEGYSYGYTF. The CDR3 DNA reads TGTGCCAGCAGTCAAGGGTCTGAAGGGTATAGCTATGGCTACACCTTC.

V gene TRBV11-2 combines with J gene TRBJ2-4; D tentatively fits TRBD1 or TRBD2 (6 bases each). Between the trimmed V and J ends, which lost 2 bases and 7 bases, there was a span of 9 bases. The CDR3 is made up of 13 amino acids. CDR1 and CDR2 (germline): SGHAT, FQNNGV. Here the CDR3 DNA reads TGTGCCAGCAGCTTATTCGGGGGCAACATTCAGTACTTC. This translates into CASSLFGGNIQYF.

V and J are TRBV28 and TRBJ1-3; 10 nucleotides line up with TRBD1. V shed 10 bases, J shed 6 bases, and the junction held 15 bases outside the gene matches. The CDR3 is made up of 16 amino acids. Germline V lookup: CDR1 MDHEN, CDR2 SYDVKM. The CDR3 sequence is CATWGTGVFPSNTIYF. CDR3 DNA: TGTGCCACCTGGGGGACAGGGGTTTTCCCGTCAAACACCATATATTTT.

The sample holds a few counts of this clone. This rearrangement joins TRBV6-1 to TRBJ1-2, with a weak D call TRBD1 (5 bases). The CDR3 is 13 residues long. The ends were cut back, 1 base at V and 4 bases at J, with 7 bases in the middle. Germline V lookup: CDR1 MNHNS, CDR2 SASEGT. CDR3 coding DNA: TGTGCCAGCAGTGAAGACGACAGCTATGGCTACACCTTC. Its protein is CASSEDDSYGYTF.

The J gene is TRBJ2-1, the V gene TRBV7-2; the match to TRBD2 covers 8 bases. Germline lookup yields CDR1 SGHTA and CDR2 FQGNSA. The CDR3 has 14 residues. V lost 5 bases and J lost 15; bases outside the gene matches: 15. CDR3 in amino acids: CASSPRGSGSAPFF. The DNA for the CDR3 is TGTGCCAGCAGCCCACGAGGGAGCGGGAGTGCACCGTTCTTC.

The V call is TRBV7-9, the J call TRBJ2-5; TRBD1 aligns across 8 bases. CDR3 length: 15 residues. The ends lost 4 bases at V and 8 bases at J; junction bases unmatched: 12. Germline values: CDR1 SEHNR, CDR2 FQNEAQ (reference sequence). The CDR3 reads CASSWEPTGEETQYF. CDR3 nucleotide sequence: TGTGCCAGCAGCTGGGAACCGACAGGGGAGGAAACCCAGTACTTC.

This chain joins TRBV11-2 and TRBJ2-7; D remains ambiguous. This CDR3 contains 13 residues. Germline V gene data show CDR1 as SGHAT and CDR2 as FQNNGV. Trimming took off 7 bases at V and 0 bases at J, with 10 bases between the two ends. The CDR3 sequence is CASTPPSSYEQYF. The CDR3 DNA sequence: TGTGCCAGCACCCCCCCGAGCTCCTACGAGCAGTACTTC.

This clone appeared a single time. The chain carries TRBV11-1 and TRBJ1-1; possible D gene TRBD1, 6 bases. Deletions cut 5 bases from V and 4 bases from J, with 11 bases between. CDR1 SGHAT and CDR2 FQDESV come from the germline V gene (reference sequence). The CDR3 covers 13 residues. The CDR3 DNA reads as TGTGCCAGCAGCATAACAGGGACCACTGAAGCTTTCTTT. Its protein product is CASSITGTTEAFF.

The chain is built from TRBV4-1 and TRBJ1-4; 8 bases align to TRBD1. Germline-derived CDR1 and CDR2 are MGHRA and YSYEKL. V shed 3 bases and J 7 bases; nucleotides not matched to a gene: 7. The CDR3 loop spans 15 amino acids. The CDR3 here is CASSHWTGPLEKLFF. In DNA form, the CDR3 reads TGCGCCAGCAGCCATTGGACAGGGCCACTTGAAAAACTGTTTTTT.

This clone was picked up a small number of times. The gene calls are TRBV4-1 and TRBJ1-4; TRBD1 agrees at 8 bases. The J segment lost 2 bases and the V segment lost 1 base, leaving 3 bases of the junction unmatched. The CDR3 spans 16 residues. The germline V gene has CDR1 MGHRA and CDR2 YSYEKL. CDR3: CASSQARGLTNEKLFF. For the CDR3, the DNA is TGCGCCAGCAGCCAAGCCAGGGGGCTTACTAATGAAAAACTGTTTTTT.

This chain links TRBV19 with TRBJ2-7; TRBD1 or TRBD2 may be the D gene (5 bases each). CDR3 length: 14 residues. V lost 9 bases and J lost 3, with 18 bases in between. Germline V gene data show CDR1 as LNHDA and CDR2 as SQIVND (reference sequence). The CDR3 protein is CASSAGMGDYEQYF. Written as DNA, the CDR3 is TGTGCCAGCTCCGCCGGGATGGGGGACTACGAGCAGTACTTC.

V and J are TRBV18 and TRBJ2-2; D ambiguous. Germline V gene lookup returns CDR1 KGHSH and CDR2 LQKENI. V was clipped by 7 bases and J by 1 base, with 7 bases between them. This CDR3 has 13 amino acids. The CDR3 loop is CASLAENTGELFF. The DNA of the CDR3 is TGTGCCAGCTTGGCGGAGAACACCGGGGAGCTGTTTTTT. The complete variable domain, with remaining parts taken from reference TRBV18 and TRBJ2-2, reads NAGVMQNPRHLVRRRGQEARLRCSPMKGHSHVYWYRQLPEEGLKFMVYLQKENIIDESGMPKERFSAEFPKEGPSILRIQQVVRGDSAAYFCASLAENTGELFFGEGSRLTVL.

The chain carries TRBV5-1 and TRBJ2-7; 8 bases are shared with TRBD1. The CDR3 is made up of 13 amino acids. Looked up from germline, CDR1 is SGHRS and CDR2 is YFSETQ. The V segment lost 4 bases and the J segment 6 bases; nucleotides outside the gene matches: 6. The DNA of the CDR3 is TGCGCCAGCAGCGCCTGGACAGGGACCGAGCAGTACTTC. Residues: CASSAWTGTEQYF.

This chain links TRBV7-9 with TRBJ2-7; D might be TRBD2 (5 bases). V was pared by 0 bases and J by 8 bases, with 8 bases between. The CDR3 has 12 amino acids. CDR1 is SEHNR and CDR2 is FQNEAQ in the germline V gene (reference sequence). The CDR3 sequence: CASSLAGEKQYF. CDR3 nucleotides: TGTGCCAGCAGCTTAGCGGGAGAGAAGCAGTACTTC.

This chain links TRBV4-1 with TRBJ2-1, with 9 positions matching TRBD2. The germline gives CDR1 MGHRA, CDR2 YSYEKL. The CDR3 has 15 residues. V was pared by 0 bases and J by 7 bases, with 4 bases of the junction left unmatched. This CDR3 is CASSQDGSGRNEQFF. The CDR3 DNA sequence: TGCGCCAGCAGCCAAGATGGGAGCGGGAGGAATGAGCAGTTCTTC.

The chain employs TRBV4-1 and TRBJ1-1; TRBD1 agrees at 8 bases. V shed 2 bases and J 2 bases; nucleotides not matched to a gene: 4. The CDR3 runs 15 residues. The germline CDR1 and CDR2 sequences are MGHRA and YSYEKL. CDR3 in DNA: TGCGCCAGCAGCCAACGGACAGGGACAAACACTGAAGCTTTCTTT. This encodes CASSQRTGTNTEAFF.

The gene calls are TRBV28 and TRBJ1-1; D is uncertain. Trimming cost V 4 bases and J 0 bases, with 24 bases left between them. CDR3 length: 19 amino acids. Per germline, CDR1 MDHEN and CDR2 SYDVKM. For the CDR3, the DNA is TGTGCCAGCAGTTCTACCGACGGCCGAGGGAGGGTCATGAACACTGAAGCTTTCTTT. Translating gives CASSSTDGRGRVMNTEAFF. Full variable domain (remainder filled in from reference TRBV28 and TRBJ1-1): DVKVTQSSRYLVKRTGEKVFLECVQDMDHENMFWYRQDPGLGLRLIYFSYDVKMKEKGDIPEGYSVSREKKERFSLILESASTNQTSMYLCASSSTDGRGRVMNTEAFFGQGTRLTVV.

This clone is a singleton in its sample. CDR3 nucleotides: TGTGCCAGTAGTATAGGAGTAGGGGGTTACAATGAGCAGTTCTTC. This sequence encodes CASSIGVGGYNEQFF. The J gene is TRBJ2-1, the V gene TRBV19, with D possibly being TRBD1 (6 bases). V dropped 1 base and J dropped 4 bases, with 11 bases sitting between them. The V gene's germline CDR1 is LNHDA and CDR2 SQIVND (reference sequence). This CDR3 is built from 15 residues. Variable domain in full (rest from reference TRBV19 and TRBJ2-1): DGGITQSPKYLFRKEGQNVTLSCEQNLNHDAMYWYRQDPGQGLRLIYYSQIVNDFQKGDIAEGYSVSREKKESFPLTVTSAQKNPTAFYLCASSIGVGGYNEQFFGPGTRLTVL.

The genes are TRBV27 and TRBJ2-2; the D is unclear. CDR3 length: 13 residues. Germline V lookup: CDR1 MNHEY, CDR2 SMNVEV (reference sequence). Trimming took 2 bases from V and 7 from J, leaving 8 bases between them. In nucleotides, the CDR3 is TGTGCCAGCAGTTTAGGGTGGGGCGGGGAGCTGTTTTTT. It codes for CASSLGWGGELFF.

Here the CDR3 reads CASSVVGYEQYF. The CDR3 DNA sequence: TGTGCCAGCAGCGTCGTAGGGTACGAGCAGTACTTC. The rearrangement joins TRBV7-9 to TRBJ2-7, with D unclear. The CDR3 spans 12 residues. The V and J ends lost 5 bases and 4 bases respectively, with 9 bases between them. Germline loops: CDR1 SEHNR, CDR2 FQNEAQ (reference sequence).

J is TRBJ2-1 and V is TRBV15; TRBD2 aligns across 10 bases. With V trimmed by 3 bases and J by 6 bases, 11 bases remained unmatched. The V gene's germline CDR1 is LNHNV and CDR2 YYDKDF (reference sequence). This CDR3 comprises 17 residues. The CDR3 DNA reads as TGTGCCACCAGCAGGGGGCTAGCGGGAGTATTAGGCAATGAGCAGTTCTTC. Amino acids: CATSRGLAGVLGNEQFF.

V is TRBV28 and J is TRBJ2-5; no clear D gene. V was shortened by 1 base and J by 4 bases, with 13 bases between the two germline ends. CDR3 length: 15 amino acids. The germline gives CDR1 MDHEN, CDR2 SYDVKM. The CDR3 here is CASSLYDPPGETQYF. The CDR3 DNA is TGTGCCAGCAGTTTATACGACCCCCCTGGAGAGACCCAGTACTTC. Combining the CDR3 with reference TRBV28 and TRBJ2-5 gives the whole variable domain DVKVTQSSRYLVKRTGEKVFLECVQDMDHENMFWYRQDPGLGLRLIYFSYDVKMKEKGDIPEGYSVSREKKERFSLILESASTNQTSMYLCASSLYDPPGETQYFGPGTRLLVL.

The J gene is TRBJ2-4, the V gene TRBV13; possibly TRBD1 for D (5 bases). The CDR3 is made up of 15 amino acids. Germline V gives CDR1 PRHDT, CDR2 FYEKMQ (reference sequence). V gave up 0 bases and J gave up 5 bases, with 11 bases separating them. CDR3 amino acids: CASSLGLQDENIQYF. The CDR3, as DNA: TGTGCCAGCAGCTTAGGTCTACAGGACGAAAACATTCAGTACTTC. The complete variable domain, with remaining parts taken from reference TRBV13 and TRBJ2-4, reads AAGVIQSPRHLIKEKRETATLKCYPIPRHDTVYWYQQGPGQDPQFLISFYEKMQSDKGSIPDRFSAQQFSDYHSELNMSSLELGDSALYFCASSLGLQDENIQYFGAGTRLSVL.

This clone has just one count. The rearrangement joins TRBV6-1 to TRBJ1-5, with D unresolved. The CDR3 is made up of 15 amino acids. V was cut by 2 bases and J by 4 bases, with 12 bases left in between. Germline V CDR1 and CDR2: MNHNS, SASEGT. The CDR3, as DNA: TGTGCCAGCAGTGAATTACCTGAGCAAAATCAGCCCCAGCATTTT. Residues: CASSELPEQNQPQHF.

This clone has just one count. The CDR3 sequence: CASSTRTEYQETQYF. The CDR3 DNA follows: TGTGCCAGTAGTACTCGGACCGAGTACCAAGAGACCCAGTACTTC. The chain has TRBV19 and TRBJ2-5, with no clear D. Trimming removed 4 bases at V and 0 bases at J, with 12 bases between. The CDR3 covers 15 residues. CDR1 and CDR2 from the germline V gene are LNHDA and SQIVND (reference sequence). The full variable domain, with the rest looked up from reference TRBV19 and TRBJ2-5, is DGGITQSPKYLFRKEGQNVTLSCEQNLNHDAMYWYRQDPGQGLRLIYYSQIVNDFQKGDIAEGYSVSREKKESFPLTVTSAQKNPTAFYLCASSTRTEYQETQYFGPGTRLLVL.